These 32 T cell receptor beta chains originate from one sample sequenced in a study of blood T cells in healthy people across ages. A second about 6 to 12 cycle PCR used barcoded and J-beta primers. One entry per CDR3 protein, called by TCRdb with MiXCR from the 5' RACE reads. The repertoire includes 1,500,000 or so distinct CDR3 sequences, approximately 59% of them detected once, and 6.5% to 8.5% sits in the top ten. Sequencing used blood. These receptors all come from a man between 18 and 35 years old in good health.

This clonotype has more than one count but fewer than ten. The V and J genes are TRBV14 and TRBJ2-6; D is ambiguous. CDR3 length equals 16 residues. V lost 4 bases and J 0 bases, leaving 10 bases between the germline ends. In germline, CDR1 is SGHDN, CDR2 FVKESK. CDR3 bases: TGTGCCAGCAGCCCTCTGAGGATCTCTGGGGCCAACGTCCTGACTTTC. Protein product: CASSPLRISGANVLTF.

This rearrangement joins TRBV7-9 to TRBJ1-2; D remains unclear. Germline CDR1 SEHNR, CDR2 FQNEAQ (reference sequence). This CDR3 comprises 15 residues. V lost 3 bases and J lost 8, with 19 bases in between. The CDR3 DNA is TGTGCCAGCAGCTTTTTTACCAACAGTCCCCCGGGCTACACCTTC. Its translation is CASSFFTNSPPGYTF.

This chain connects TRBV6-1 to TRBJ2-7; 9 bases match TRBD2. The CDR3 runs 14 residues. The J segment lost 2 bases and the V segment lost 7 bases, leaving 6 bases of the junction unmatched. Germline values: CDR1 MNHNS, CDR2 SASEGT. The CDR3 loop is CASIPTSGPYEQYF. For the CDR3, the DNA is TGTGCCAGCATTCCGACTAGCGGACCCTACGAGCAGTACTTC.

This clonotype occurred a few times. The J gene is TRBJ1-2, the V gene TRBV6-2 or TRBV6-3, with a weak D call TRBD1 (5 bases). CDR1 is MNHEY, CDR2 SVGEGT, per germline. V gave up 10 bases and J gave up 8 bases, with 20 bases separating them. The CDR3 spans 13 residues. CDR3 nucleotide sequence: TGTGCCATCCGCCGCGTCGGGGGATTGGGCTACACCTTC. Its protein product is CAIRRVGGLGYTF.

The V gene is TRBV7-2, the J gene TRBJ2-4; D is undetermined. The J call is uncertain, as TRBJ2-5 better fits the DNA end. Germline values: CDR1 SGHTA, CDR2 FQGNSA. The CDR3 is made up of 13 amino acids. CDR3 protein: CASSTTYVETQYF. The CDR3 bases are TGTGCCAGCAGCACCACCTACGTAGAGACCCAGTACTTC.

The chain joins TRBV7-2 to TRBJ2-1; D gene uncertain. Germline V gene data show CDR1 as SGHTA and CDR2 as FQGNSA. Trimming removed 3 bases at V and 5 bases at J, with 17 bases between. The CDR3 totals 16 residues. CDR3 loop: CASSFPPETSNNEQFF. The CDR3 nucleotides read TGTGCCAGCAGCTTTCCCCCGGAAACGAGCAACAATGAGCAGTTCTTC.

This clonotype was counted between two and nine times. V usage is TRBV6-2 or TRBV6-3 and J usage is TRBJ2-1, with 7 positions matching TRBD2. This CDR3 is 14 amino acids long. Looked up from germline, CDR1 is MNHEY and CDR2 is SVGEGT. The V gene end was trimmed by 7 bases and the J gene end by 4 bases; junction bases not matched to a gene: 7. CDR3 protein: CASTLSGRYNEQFF. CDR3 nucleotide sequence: TGTGCCAGCACCCTTAGCGGGCGATACAATGAGCAGTTCTTC.

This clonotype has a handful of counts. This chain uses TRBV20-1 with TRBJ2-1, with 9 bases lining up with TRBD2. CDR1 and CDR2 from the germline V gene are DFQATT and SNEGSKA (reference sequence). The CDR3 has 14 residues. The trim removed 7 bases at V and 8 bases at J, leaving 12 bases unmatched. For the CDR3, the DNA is TGCAGTGTCGGTAGCGGGGGTCAGGGGCATGAGCAGTTCTTC. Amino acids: CSVGSGGQGHEQFF.

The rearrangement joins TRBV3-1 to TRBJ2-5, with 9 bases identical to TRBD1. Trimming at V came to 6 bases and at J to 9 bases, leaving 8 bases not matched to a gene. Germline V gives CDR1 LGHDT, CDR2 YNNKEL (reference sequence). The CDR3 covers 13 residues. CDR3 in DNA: TGTGCCAGCAGGAGCGGGACAGGGTTCGCCCAGTACTTC. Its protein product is CASRSGTGFAQYF.

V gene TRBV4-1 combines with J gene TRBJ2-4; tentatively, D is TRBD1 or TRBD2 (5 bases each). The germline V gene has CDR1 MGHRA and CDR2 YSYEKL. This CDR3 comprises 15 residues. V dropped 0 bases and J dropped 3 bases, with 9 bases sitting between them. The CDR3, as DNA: TGCGCCAGCAGCCAAGAGGGGGTGGGCAAAAACATTCAGTACTTC. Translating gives CASSQEGVGKNIQYF.

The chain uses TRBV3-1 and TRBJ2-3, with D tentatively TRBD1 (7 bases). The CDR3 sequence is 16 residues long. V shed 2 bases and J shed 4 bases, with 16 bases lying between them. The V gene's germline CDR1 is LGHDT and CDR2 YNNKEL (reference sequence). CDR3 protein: CASSQPHRGGADTQYF. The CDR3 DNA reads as TGTGCCAGCAGCCAACCCCACAGGGGCGGGGCAGATACGCAGTATTTT.

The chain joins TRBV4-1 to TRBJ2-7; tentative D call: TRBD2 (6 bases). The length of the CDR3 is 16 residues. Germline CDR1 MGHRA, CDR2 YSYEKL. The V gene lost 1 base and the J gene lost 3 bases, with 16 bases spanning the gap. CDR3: CASSQGPHGRGYEQYF. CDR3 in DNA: TGCGCCAGCAGCCAAGGGCCCCATGGGCGGGGCTACGAGCAGTACTTC.

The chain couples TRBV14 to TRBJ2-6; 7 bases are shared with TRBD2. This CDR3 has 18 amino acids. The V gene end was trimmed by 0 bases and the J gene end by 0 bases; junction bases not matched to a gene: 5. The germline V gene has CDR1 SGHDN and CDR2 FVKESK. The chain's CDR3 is CASSQDRGGGSGANVLTF. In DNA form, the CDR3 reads TGTGCCAGCAGCCAAGATCGGGGCGGGGGCTCTGGGGCCAACGTCCTGACTTTC.

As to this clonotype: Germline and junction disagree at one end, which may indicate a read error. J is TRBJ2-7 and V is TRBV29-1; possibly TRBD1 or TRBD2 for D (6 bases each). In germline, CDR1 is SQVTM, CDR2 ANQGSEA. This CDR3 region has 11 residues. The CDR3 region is CSFEGGGEQYF. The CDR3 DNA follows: TGCAGCTTTGAGGGGGGAGGCGAGCAGTACTTC.

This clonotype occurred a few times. CDR3 sequence (DNA): TGTGCCAGCAGAGGGCTTGGTGGGGTCGGGCAGTTCTTC. This encodes CASRGLGGVGQFF. The V call is TRBV27, the J call TRBJ2-1; D is ambiguous. The ends were cut back, 6 bases at V and 12 bases at J, with 18 bases in the middle. The CDR3 is 13 residues long. Per the germline V gene, CDR1 is MNHEY and CDR2 is SMNVEV (reference sequence).

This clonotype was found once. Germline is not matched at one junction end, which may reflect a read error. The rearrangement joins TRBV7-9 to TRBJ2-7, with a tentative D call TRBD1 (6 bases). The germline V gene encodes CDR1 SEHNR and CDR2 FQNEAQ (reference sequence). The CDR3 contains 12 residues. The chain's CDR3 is CDSSKDSDEQYF. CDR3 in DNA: TGTGACAGCAGCAAGGACAGCGACGAGCAGTACTTC.

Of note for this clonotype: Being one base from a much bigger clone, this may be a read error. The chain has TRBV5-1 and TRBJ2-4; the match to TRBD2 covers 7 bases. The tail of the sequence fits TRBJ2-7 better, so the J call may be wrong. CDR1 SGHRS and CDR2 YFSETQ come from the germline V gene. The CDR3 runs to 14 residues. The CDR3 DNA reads TGCGCCAGCAACGCCTCCGGACTAGCCTACGAGCAGTACTTC. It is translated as CASNASGLAYEQYF.

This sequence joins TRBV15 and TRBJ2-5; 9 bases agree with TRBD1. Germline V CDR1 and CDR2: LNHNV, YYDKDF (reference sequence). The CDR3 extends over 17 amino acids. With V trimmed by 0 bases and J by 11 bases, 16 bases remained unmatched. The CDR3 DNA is TGTGCCACCAGCAGAGATATGTGGGACAGGGAATCAGATGAGCAGTACTTC. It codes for CATSRDMWDRESDEQYF.

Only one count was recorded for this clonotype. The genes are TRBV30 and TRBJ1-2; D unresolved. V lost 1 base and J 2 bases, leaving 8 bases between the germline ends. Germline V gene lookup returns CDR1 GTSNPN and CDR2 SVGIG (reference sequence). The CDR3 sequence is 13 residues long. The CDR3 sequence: CAWSASYNYGYTF. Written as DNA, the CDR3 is TGTGCCTGGAGTGCGTCATACAACTATGGCTACACCTTC.

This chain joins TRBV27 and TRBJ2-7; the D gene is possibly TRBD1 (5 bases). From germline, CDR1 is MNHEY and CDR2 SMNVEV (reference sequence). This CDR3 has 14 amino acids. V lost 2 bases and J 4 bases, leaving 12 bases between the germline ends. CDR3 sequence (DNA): TGTGCCAGCAGTTTAGGCAGGGTAGGGTACGAGCAGTACTTC. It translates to CASSLGRVGYEQYF.

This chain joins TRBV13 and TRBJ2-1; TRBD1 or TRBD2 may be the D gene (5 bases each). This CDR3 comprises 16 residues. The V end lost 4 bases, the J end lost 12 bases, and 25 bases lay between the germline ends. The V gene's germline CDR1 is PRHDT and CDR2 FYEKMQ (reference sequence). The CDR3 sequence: CASSSPWGPTLGGQFF. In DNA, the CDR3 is TGTGCCAGCAGCTCGCCTTGGGGACCGACACTAGGAGGGCAGTTCTTC.

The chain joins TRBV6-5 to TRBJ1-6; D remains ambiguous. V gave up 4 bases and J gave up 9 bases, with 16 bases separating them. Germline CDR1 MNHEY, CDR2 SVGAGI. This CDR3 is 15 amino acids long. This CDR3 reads CASSSTSGVSSPLHF. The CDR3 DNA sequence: TGTGCCAGCAGTTCAACATCCGGGGTCAGTTCACCCCTCCACTTT.

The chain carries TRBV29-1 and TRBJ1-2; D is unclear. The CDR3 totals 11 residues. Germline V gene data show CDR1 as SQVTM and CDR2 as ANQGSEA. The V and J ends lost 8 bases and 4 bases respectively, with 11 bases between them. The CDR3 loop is CSFLAGYGYTF. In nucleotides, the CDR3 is TGCAGCTTCTTGGCGGGCTATGGCTACACCTTC.

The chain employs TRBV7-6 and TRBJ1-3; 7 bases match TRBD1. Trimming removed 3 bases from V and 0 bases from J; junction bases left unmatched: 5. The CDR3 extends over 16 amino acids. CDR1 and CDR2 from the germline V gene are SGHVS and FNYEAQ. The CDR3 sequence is CASSFKDRSSGNTIYF. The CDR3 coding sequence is TGTGCCAGCAGCTTCAAGGACAGGAGCTCTGGAAACACCATATATTTT. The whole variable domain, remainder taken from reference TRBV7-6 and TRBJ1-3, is GAGVSQSPRYKVTKRGQDVALRCDPISGHVSLYWYRQALGQGPEFLTYFNYEAQQDKSGLPNDRFSAERPEGSISTLTIQRTEQRDSAMYRCASSFKDRSSGNTIYFGEGSWLTVV.

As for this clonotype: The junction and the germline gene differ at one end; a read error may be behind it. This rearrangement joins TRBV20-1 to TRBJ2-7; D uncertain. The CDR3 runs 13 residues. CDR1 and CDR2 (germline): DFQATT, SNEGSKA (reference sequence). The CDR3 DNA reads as TGCAGTGGGGTCCCGCCAGCGAGGTACGAGCGGTACTTC. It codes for CSGVPPARYERYF.

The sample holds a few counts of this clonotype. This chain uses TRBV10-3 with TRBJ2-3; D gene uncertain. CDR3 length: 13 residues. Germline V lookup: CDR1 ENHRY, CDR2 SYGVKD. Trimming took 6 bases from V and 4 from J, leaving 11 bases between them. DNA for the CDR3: TGTGCCATCAGCCAGCTTTTAGCAGATACGCAGTATTTT. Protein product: CAISQLLADTQYF.

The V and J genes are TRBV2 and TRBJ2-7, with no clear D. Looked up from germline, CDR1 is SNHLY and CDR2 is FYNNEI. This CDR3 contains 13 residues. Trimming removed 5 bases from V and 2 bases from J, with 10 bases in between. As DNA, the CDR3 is TGTGCCAGCAGTTGGAAAATTGCCTACGAGCAGTACTTC. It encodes CASSWKIAYEQYF.

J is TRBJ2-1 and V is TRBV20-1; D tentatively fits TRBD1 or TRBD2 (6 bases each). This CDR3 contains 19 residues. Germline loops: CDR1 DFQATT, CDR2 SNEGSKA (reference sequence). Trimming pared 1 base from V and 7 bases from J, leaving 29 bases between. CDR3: CSARVGNGLARRRGNEQFF. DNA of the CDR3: TGCAGTGCTAGAGTGGGGAACGGTCTAGCCCGTAGGAGGGGGAATGAGCAGTTCTTC.

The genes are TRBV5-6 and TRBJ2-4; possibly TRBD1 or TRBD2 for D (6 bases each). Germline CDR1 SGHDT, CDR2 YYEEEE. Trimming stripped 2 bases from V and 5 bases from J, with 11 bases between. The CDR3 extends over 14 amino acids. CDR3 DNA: TGTGCCAGCAGCTTCAGGGGAGGCCAAAACATTCAGTACTTC. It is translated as CASSFRGGQNIQYF.

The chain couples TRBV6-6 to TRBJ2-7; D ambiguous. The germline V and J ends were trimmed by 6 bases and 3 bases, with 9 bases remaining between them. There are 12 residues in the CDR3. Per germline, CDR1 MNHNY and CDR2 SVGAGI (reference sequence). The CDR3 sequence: CASRDDYYEQYF. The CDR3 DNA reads TGTGCCAGCAGGGATGATTACTACGAGCAGTACTTC.

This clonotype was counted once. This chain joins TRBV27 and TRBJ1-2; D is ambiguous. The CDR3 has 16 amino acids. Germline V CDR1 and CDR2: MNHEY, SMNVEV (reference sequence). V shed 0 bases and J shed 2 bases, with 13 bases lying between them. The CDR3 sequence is CASSLSVNAGNYGYTF. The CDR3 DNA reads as TGTGCCAGCAGTTTATCAGTAAATGCGGGGAACTATGGCTACACCTTC.

The CDR3 loop reads CATSDRRLGDGYTF. The DNA of the CDR3 is TGTGCCACCAGTGACCGTCGACTTGGCGATGGCTACACCTTC. The rearrangement links TRBV24-1 to TRBJ1-2; D unclear. V lost 4 bases and J 6 bases, leaving 14 bases between the germline ends. Per germline, CDR1 KGHDR and CDR2 SFDVKD. The CDR3 has 14 amino acids.